These 7 T cell receptor beta chains share one sample of origin, sequenced in a study of blood T cell repertoires in COVID-19. Clones were read by immunoSEQ multiplex PCR, and TCRdb kept only the in-frame ones, dropping some. The sample contains approximately 470,000 clones, roughly 85% of which appear only once. The specimen was peripheral blood. The receptor source for this set is a human donor in a cohort sampled during active COVID-19.

For this clone: One end of the junction fails to match germline, which may point to a read error. The CDR3 reads CASSPALASQDETQYF. For the CDR3, the DNA is TGTGCTAGCAGCCCAGCCCTTGCGAGCCAGGATGAGACCCAGTACTTC. The chain joins TRBV7-7 to TRBJ2-5, with D hard to call. CDR1 is SSHAT and CDR2 is FNYEAQ in the germline V gene (reference sequence). The CDR3 has 16 amino acids.

The chain joins TRBV9 to TRBJ2-5, with 11 positions matching TRBD2. J gave up 4 bases and V 6 bases, and 8 bases lay outside the gene matches. The CDR3 contains 15 residues. Germline V gene lookup returns CDR1 SGDLS and CDR2 YYNGEE. CDR3 bases: TGTGCCAGCATGATGGGACTAGCGGAGGGAGAGACCCAGTACTTC. Translated, it gives CASMMGLAEGETQYF.

The chain combines TRBV6-5 with TRBJ1-5; 7 nucleotides agree with TRBD1. The V segment lost 6 bases and the J segment 2 bases; nucleotides outside the gene matches: 4. In germline, CDR1 is MNHEY, CDR2 SVGAGI. The CDR3 loop spans 14 amino acids. The CDR3: CASRGGSGNQPQHF. The CDR3 DNA reads as TGTGCCAGCAGAGGGGGCTCCGGCAATCAGCCCCAGCATTTT.

V and J are TRBV3-1 (or the pseudogene TRBV3-2) and TRBJ2-1, with D possibly being TRBD1 (5 bases). This CDR3 region has 15 residues. The germline V gene has CDR1 LGHDT and CDR2 YNNKEL (reference sequence). V lost 1 base to trimming and J lost 4 bases, with 11 bases between them. CDR3 in amino acids: CASSQGVAGYNEQFF. The CDR3 nucleotides read TGTGCCAGCAGCCAAGGGGTAGCAGGGTACAATGAGCAGTTCTTC.

This chain joins TRBV19 and TRBJ2-2, with TRBD2 matching over 7 bases. Germline trimming cut 8 bases from V and 2 bases from J; bases unmatched to any gene: 8. CDR3 size: 15 residues. The germline gives CDR1 LNHDA, CDR2 SQIVND (reference sequence). In DNA form, the CDR3 reads TGTGCCAGTCGGGGGGTAGCCCACAACACCGGGGAGCTGTTTTTT. The encoded protein is CASRGVAHNTGELFF.

V gene TRBV7-9 combines with J gene TRBJ2-7; perhaps TRBD1 as D (6 bases). The CDR3 runs 15 residues. The germline CDR1 and CDR2 sequences are SEHNR and FQNEAQ (reference sequence). The V end was cut by 5 bases, the J end by 3 bases, with 17 bases between. This CDR3 is CASSAGQSADYEQYF. Written as DNA, the CDR3 is TGTGCCAGCAGCGCTGGACAGTCGGCTGACTACGAGCAGTACTTC.

The chain uses TRBV4-2 and TRBJ2-7; the D gene is possibly TRBD1 (6 bases). This CDR3 is 16 amino acids long. Trimming pared 1 base from V and 4 bases from J, leaving 17 bases between. The V gene's germline CDR1 is LGHNA and CDR2 YNFKEQ. The CDR3 here is CASSQASMQGQYEQYF. In DNA, the CDR3 is TGTGCCAGCAGCCAAGCTTCAATGCAGGGACAATACGAGCAGTACTTC.